One and the same sample provided the 2 T cell receptor beta chains below, sequenced in a study of blood T cell repertoires in COVID-19. Only in-frame clones appear in the TCRdb table, and some are missing; sequencing was by immunoSEQ multiplex PCR. The table lists about 180,000 clones, approximately 90% of them singletons. The sequenced material came from peripheral blood. These TCRs come from a woman aged 45-60 years with acute or convalescent COVID-19.

CDR3 protein: CASSLVFFGQGGTYEQYF. The CDR3 DNA is TGTGCCAGCAGCTTAGTTTTCTTCGGACAGGGAGGAACCTACGAGCAGTACTTC. The chain is built from TRBV7-8 and TRBJ2-7; 8 bases are shared with TRBD1. CDR1 SGHVS and CDR2 FQNEAQ come from the germline V gene. With V trimmed by 1 base and J by 2 bases, 13 bases remained unmatched. CDR3 length: 18 residues.

CDR3 residues: CASSLTQGQVYGYTF. Written as DNA, the CDR3 is TGTGCCAGCAGCTTAACTCAGGGACAGGTCTATGGCTACACCTTC. This chain joins TRBV7-3 and TRBJ1-2, with TRBD1 matching 8 bases. CDR1 SGHTA and CDR2 FQGTGA come from the germline V gene. V lost 0 bases and J lost 4; bases outside the gene matches: 4. CDR3 length: 15 residues.